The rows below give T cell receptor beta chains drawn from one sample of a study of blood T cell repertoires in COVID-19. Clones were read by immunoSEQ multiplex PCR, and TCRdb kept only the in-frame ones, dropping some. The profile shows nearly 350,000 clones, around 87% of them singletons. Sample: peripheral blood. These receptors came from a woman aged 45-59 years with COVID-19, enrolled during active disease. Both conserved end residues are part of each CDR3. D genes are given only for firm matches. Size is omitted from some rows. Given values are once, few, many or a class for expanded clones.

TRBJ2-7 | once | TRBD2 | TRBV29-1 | TGCAGCGTTTTAGCGGGGGAGCAGTACTTC | CSVLAGEQYF
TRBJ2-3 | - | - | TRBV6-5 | TGTGCCAGCAGTTACTCTTTTATCTCAGATACGCAGTATTTT | CASSYSFISDTQYF
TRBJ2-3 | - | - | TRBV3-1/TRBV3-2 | TGTGCCAGCAGCCAATTGACGAGGAGACTTAGCACAGATACGCAGTATTTT | CASSQLTRRLSTDTQYF
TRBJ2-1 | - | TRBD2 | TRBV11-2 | TGTGCCAGCAGCCTGAGCGGGAGGCTTAACAATGAGCAGTTCTTC | CASSLSGRLNNEQFF
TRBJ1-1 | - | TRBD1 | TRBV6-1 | TGTGCCAGCTTCTCTCCCAGGGGGCAGGACACTGAAGCTTTCTTT | CASFSPRGQDTEAFF
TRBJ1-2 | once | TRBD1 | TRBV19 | TGTGCCAGTAGTATGCCCGACAGGGTTCATGGCTACACCTTC | CASSMPDRVHGYTF
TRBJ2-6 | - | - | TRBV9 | TGTGCCAGCAAAGGGGGCTCTGGGGCCAACGTCCTGACTTTC | CASKGGSGANVLTF
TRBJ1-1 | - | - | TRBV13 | TGTGCCAGCAGCCTCCGACGCAGGGTTGGTACTGAAGCTTTCTTT | CASSLRRRVGTEAFF
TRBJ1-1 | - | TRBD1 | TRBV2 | TGTGCCAGCGGTTTGGGTCAGGGGGCGCGAACTGAAGCTTTCTTT | CASGLGQGARTEAFF
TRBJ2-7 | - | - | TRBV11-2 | TGTGCCAGCAGCCACTCCTACGAGCAGTACTTC | CASSHSYEQYF
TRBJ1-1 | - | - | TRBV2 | TGTGCCAGCAGTGCTAACCAGGTTATGAACACTGAAGCTTTCTTT | CASSANQVMNTEAFF
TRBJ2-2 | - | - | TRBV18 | TGTGCCAGCTCACCAATGTTAGACAGGATTAACACCGGGGAGCTGTTTTTT | CASSPMLDRINTGELFF
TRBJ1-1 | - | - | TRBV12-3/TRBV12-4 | TGTGCCAACGCAGGGAGGACCACTGAAGCTTTCTTT | CANAGRTTEAFF
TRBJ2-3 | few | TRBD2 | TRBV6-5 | TGTGCCAGCACCCCGAGCGGGAGAACAGATACGCAGTATTTT | CASTPSGRTDTQYF
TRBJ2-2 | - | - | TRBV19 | TGTGCCAGTAGTATTTCGGGAACCTCGAACACCGGGGAGCTGTTTTTT | CASSISGTSNTGELFF
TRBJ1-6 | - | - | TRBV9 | TGTGCCAGCAGCGTGCGGGGGCGGTATAATTCACCCCTCCACTTT | CASSVRGRYNSPLHF
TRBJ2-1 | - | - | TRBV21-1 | TGTGCCAGCAGCGCCCCGGGACTAGCGGGAAGCGGGGTACGGGATGAGCAGTTCTTC | CASSAPGLAGSGVRDEQFF
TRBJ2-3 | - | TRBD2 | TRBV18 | TGTGCCAGCTCACCAAGCGGGACCCCTCTTAACACAGATACGCAGTATTTT | CASSPSGTPLNTDTQYF
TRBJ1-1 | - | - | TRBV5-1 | TGCGCCAGCAGCTTGGAAGGACAATGGAACACTGAAGCTTTCTTT | CASSLEGQWNTEAFF
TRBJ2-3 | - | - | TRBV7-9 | TGTGCCAGCCTACAGGGATACACAGATACGCAGTATTTT | CASLQGYTDTQYF
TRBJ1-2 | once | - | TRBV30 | TGTGCCTGGAGTGTAGGCCTGGAGATCAACTATGGCTACACCTTC | CAWSVGLEINYGYTF
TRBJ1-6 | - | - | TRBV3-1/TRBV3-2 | TGTGCCAGCAGCAAGAGTTGGTCGGCACCCCTCCACTTT | CASSKSWSAPLHF
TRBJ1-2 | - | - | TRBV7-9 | TGTGCCAGCAGCTTAGTCTCGGTTTACGGTGGCTACACCTTC | CASSLVSVYGGYTF
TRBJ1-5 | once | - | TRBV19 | TGTGCCAGTAGTATCTCACAGGGTTTCGTGGGGGTTAGCAATCAGCCCCAGCATTTT | CASSISQGFVGVSNQPQHF
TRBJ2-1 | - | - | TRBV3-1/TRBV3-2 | TGTGCCAGCAGCCCCCTGTCACGGAATGAGCAGTTCTTC | CASSPLSRNEQFF